At least ten counts were recorded for the clone carrying this TCR beta chain. These data originate in a study of T cells after yellow fever vaccination. 5'RACE template switching generated TCR cDNA, adding a universal primer site and UMIs. TCRdb ran MiXCR on the 5' RACE reads and lists one entry per CDR3 protein. The sample has about 31,000 distinct CDR3 sequences, roughly 10% seen once; the top ten hold roughly 12%. The CDR3 spans 15 residues. Germline CDR1 and CDR2: MRHNA and SNTAGT. Unmatched junction bases numbered 9, after V lost 3 bases and J lost 9 bases. This TCR derives from a man aged 18 to 29 who received the YFV17D yellow fever vaccine. This chain uses TRBV6-4 with TRBJ2-1; TRBD2 matches 9 bases. This specimen was PBMCs, either bulk or a sorted T-cell subset (CD4+, CD8+, memory, or dextramer-sorted; not recorded which), taken approximately 15 days after the first yellow fever vaccination. The DNA for the CDR3 is TGTGCCAGCAGTGATGGAGCGGGGGGCGGTAGTGAGCAGTTCTTC. Its protein is CASSDGAGGGSEQFF.